The 14 T cell receptor beta chains presented below share a single source sample, sequenced in a study of shared clonotypes between healthy human individuals. Naive CD8 cells lacked CD45RO and underwent positive selection for CCR7, leaving out terminally differentiated effector memory CD45RA+ cells. Generated by immunoSEQ multiplex PCR, the TCRdb table keeps only in-frame clones and is missing some. The repertoire has some 2.1 million clones, roughly 94% of them found once; the top ten carry about 1.1%. Sequenced input: naive CD8+ T cells sorted from blood. These receptors came from a young man in good health.

This clone appeared a single time. V usage is TRBV13 and J usage is TRBJ1-2; 9 bases match TRBD1. The CDR3 sequence is 16 residues long. The V segment lost 5 bases and the J segment 4 bases; nucleotides outside the gene matches: 11. Germline V gene data show CDR1 as PRHDT and CDR2 as FYEKMQ (reference sequence). The CDR3: CASSPGQGPLGYGYTF. In nucleotides, the CDR3 is TGTGCCAGCAGCCCCGGACAGGGGCCGCTAGGCTATGGCTACACCTTC.

The rearrangement links TRBV11-2 to TRBJ2-1, with 7 bases matching TRBD2. V was pared by 4 bases and J by 3 bases, with 0 bases of the junction left unmatched. The CDR3 is 13 amino acids. Germline V CDR1 and CDR2: SGHAT, FQNNGV. Here the CDR3 DNA reads TGTGCCAGCAGCTGGGAGGGCTACAATGAGCAGTTCTTC. It yields the protein CASSWEGYNEQFF. Full variable domain (remainder filled in from reference TRBV11-2 and TRBJ2-1): EAGVAQSPRYKIIEKRQSVAFWCNPISGHATLYWYQQILGQGPKLLIQFQNNGVVDDSQLPKDRFSAERLKGVDSTLKIQPAKLEDSAVYLCASSWEGYNEQFFGPGTRLTVL.

The CDR3 protein is CASRDYFAEQYF. The CDR3 DNA follows: TGTGCCAGCAGGGACTATTTCGCCGAGCAGTACTTC. The chain links TRBV7-9 to TRBJ2-7; D may be TRBD2 (6 bases). The CDR3 runs 12 residues. Trimming took off 6 bases at V and 6 bases at J, with 12 bases between the two ends. Germline V lookup: CDR1 SEHNR, CDR2 FQNEAQ (reference sequence).

V is TRBV5-6 and J is TRBJ2-3; the match to TRBD2 covers 14 bases. Germline V gene lookup returns CDR1 SGHDT and CDR2 YYEEEE. With V trimmed by 8 bases and J by 0 bases, 5 bases remained unmatched. The CDR3 length is 16 residues. The CDR3 reads CARRLAGGASTDTQYF. DNA of the CDR3: TGTGCCAGGAGACTAGCGGGAGGGGCTAGCACAGATACGCAGTATTTT.

This clone was seen once. This chain connects TRBV11-2 to TRBJ2-7, with D perhaps assigned TRBD1 or TRBD2 (5 bases each). Trimming cost V 0 bases and J 3 bases, with 12 bases left between them. Germline CDR1 SGHAT, CDR2 FQNNGV. The CDR3 covers 15 residues. CDR3 region: CASSLDLGEYYEQYF. CDR3 nucleotide sequence: TGTGCCAGCAGCTTAGATCTGGGGGAGTACTACGAGCAGTACTTC. Full variable domain (outside the CDR3, taken from reference TRBV11-2 and TRBJ2-7): EAGVAQSPRYKIIEKRQSVAFWCNPISGHATLYWYQQILGQGPKLLIQFQNNGVVDDSQLPKDRFSAERLKGVDSTLKIQPAKLEDSAVYLCASSLDLGEYYEQYFGPGTRLTVT.

The genes are TRBV5-4 and TRBJ2-3; 8 nucleotides agree with TRBD2. The CDR3 extends over 12 amino acids. Trimming removed 4 bases from V and 11 bases from J; junction bases left unmatched: 6. From germline, CDR1 is SGHNT and CDR2 YYREEE (reference sequence). The CDR3 bases are TGTGCCAGCAGCATCACTAGCGGAGAGCAGTATTTT. Translated: CASSITSGEQYF.

V is TRBV27 and J is TRBJ2-7, with no clear D. Germline V gene data show CDR1 as MNHEY and CDR2 as SMNVEV (reference sequence). The CDR3 extends over 13 amino acids. Trimming removed 4 bases at V and 3 bases at J, with 10 bases between. CDR3 sequence reads: CASSSRIGYEQYF. Written as DNA, the CDR3 is TGTGCCAGCAGTTCCCGGATCGGCTACGAGCAGTACTTC.

This clone has just one count. The chain uses TRBV4-1 and TRBJ1-1; 8 nucleotides line up with TRBD1. Trimming took 1 base from V and 1 from J; bases not matched to a gene: 5. This CDR3 contains 16 residues. Germline CDR1 is MGHRA and CDR2 is YSYEKL. This chain's CDR3 is CASSQVSDRANTEAFF. CDR3 bases: TGCGCCAGCAGCCAAGTTTCGGACAGGGCGAACACTGAAGCTTTCTTT.

The V gene is TRBV28, the J gene TRBJ1-2, with a tentative D call TRBD1 (6 bases). Germline CDR1 and CDR2: MDHEN and SYDVKM. Trimming stripped 3 bases from V and 4 bases from J, with 15 bases between. This CDR3 has 15 residues. Written as DNA, the CDR3 is TGTGCCAGCAGTTTCCCTGGGGGGCCTGGCTATGGCTACACCTTC. This translates into CASSFPGGPGYGYTF.

About this clone: This same CDR3 is encoded by further DNA sequences in the sample. The V gene is TRBV7-9, the J gene TRBJ2-7; D uncertain. Trimming shortened V by 0 bases and J by 1 base, and 7 bases separated the two germline ends. CDR3 length equals 14 residues. Germline V gene lookup returns CDR1 SEHNR and CDR2 FQNEAQ (reference sequence). The DNA of the CDR3 is TGTGCCAGCAGCTTAGCGGTGGCTTCCTACGAGCAGTACTTC. Its translation is CASSLAVASYEQYF.

This clone was recorded once. V usage is TRBV4-3 and J usage is TRBJ1-5; no reliable D call. The V and J ends lost 2 bases and 3 bases respectively, with 14 bases between them. In germline, CDR1 is LGHNA, CDR2 YSLEER. The CDR3 contains 16 residues. For the CDR3, the DNA is TGCGCCAGCAGCCAATATCGCCGGGATTACAATCAGCCCCAGCATTTT. Residues: CASSQYRRDYNQPQHF.

V usage is TRBV4-3 and J usage is TRBJ2-2, with a possible D match to TRBD2 (5 bases). Germline lookup yields CDR1 LGHNA and CDR2 YSLEER. Trimming stripped 0 bases from V and 4 bases from J, with 18 bases between. This CDR3 has 18 residues. The CDR3 DNA reads as TGCGCCAGCAGCCAAGAAATGTCCGGGGTGGAGGTCACCGGGGAGCTGTTTTTT. Protein: CASSQEMSGVEVTGELFF.

CDR3 nucleotides: TGTGCCAGCAGCTTATCTAGCGGGGGGGCCGAACTCACAGATACGCAGTATTTT. Residues: CASSLSSGGAELTDTQYF. The chain has TRBV7-6 and TRBJ2-3, with 12 bases matching TRBD2. CDR1 SGHVS and CDR2 FNYEAQ come from the germline V gene. This CDR3 spans 18 amino acids. V gave up 2 bases and J gave up 2 bases; unmatched junction bases: 8.

The CDR3 DNA reads TGTGCCAGCAGCTCGTGGTTGGTAGCCTCCGGGAATTCACCCCTCCACTTT. Its translation: CASSSWLVASGNSPLHF. The V and J genes are TRBV5-5 and TRBJ1-6, with D unresolved. Germline assignment: CDR1 SGHKS and CDR2 YYEKEE (reference sequence). This CDR3 comprises 17 residues. V was shortened by 3 bases and J by 7 bases, with 20 bases between the two germline ends.